This TCR beta chain was sequenced in a study of shared clonotypes between healthy human individuals. Study-level background: Each donor's CD4 naive and CD4 memory cells filled three plates apiece, CD8 naive two, and CD8 memory one. Study-level points and caveats: The study's rarefaction showed incomplete sorted-subset sequencing despite large depth.

Sequencing was performed with immunoSEQ multiplex PCR; in TCRdb, only in-frame clones are kept and a portion is missing. The sample contains a few hundred thousand clones, more than 95% of which appear only once. Comment on this clone: Its target is unknown.

The clonotype comes from a woman in her twenties or thirties in good health. Specimen: naive CD4+ T cells sorted from blood. Indicated subset: CD45RA+ positively selected.

The CDR3 reads CASRGYRDTEAFF. The CDR3 nucleotides read TGTGCCAGCAGAGGATACAGGGACACTGAAGCTTTCTTT. The rearrangement uses TRBV6-6 and TRBJ1-1; possible D gene TRBD1, 6 bases. Germline V gene data show CDR1 as MNHNY and CDR2 as SVGAGI (reference sequence). With 6 bases removed from V and 3 bases from J, the gap between germline ends came to 11 bases. The CDR3 extends over 13 amino acids.